The 18 T cell receptor beta chains presented below share a single source sample, sequenced in a study of OX40 agonist ivuxolimab in advanced cancers. The protocol was immunoSEQ multiplex PCR, while the TCRdb copy is restricted to in-frame clones and leaves out a portion. The table includes around 100,000 clones, less than 95% detected once. The specimen comprised CD4+ or CD8+ T cells sorted from blood, sampled in a trial of the OX40 agonist ivuxolimab. These receptors all come from an adult with an advanced solid tumor such as melanoma, head and neck, liver or kidney cancer.

The genes are TRBV6-5 and TRBJ1-2, with 8 bases fitting TRBD1. Per the germline V gene, CDR1 is MNHEY and CDR2 is SVGAGI. V was clipped by 4 bases and J by 4 bases; unmatched bases: 8. The CDR3 loop spans 15 amino acids. As DNA, the CDR3 is TGTGCCAGCAGTTCTGACAGGGGACCCGGCTATGGCTACACCTTC. This translates into CASSSDRGPGYGYTF.

V gene TRBV6-5 combines with J gene TRBJ2-7; perhaps TRBD2 as D (6 bases). Trimming cost V 6 bases and J 0 bases, with 15 bases left between them. The CDR3 runs to 15 residues. CDR1 MNHEY and CDR2 SVGAGI come from the germline V gene. CDR3 sequence reads: CASRPGWGGSYEQYF. The CDR3 DNA is TGTGCCAGCAGGCCGGGGTGGGGAGGCTCCTACGAGCAGTACTTC.

The chain combines TRBV7-9 with TRBJ2-5; D uncertain. The CDR3 is 16 amino acids. The ends were cut back, 1 base at V and 0 bases at J, with 12 bases in the middle. From germline, CDR1 is SEHNR and CDR2 FQNEAQ (reference sequence). The DNA of the CDR3 is TGTGCCAGCAGCTTAGGGCAGAATTTTTACCAAGAGACCCAGTACTTC. This translates into CASSLGQNFYQETQYF.

The genes are TRBV14 and TRBJ2-4, with D uncertain. The CDR3 is made up of 16 amino acids. Germline V lookup: CDR1 SGHDN, CDR2 FVKESK. Trimming cost V 5 bases and J 1 base, with 15 bases left between them. The DNA of the CDR3 is TGTGCCAGCAGCGCGCTAGGGAAGGCTGCCAAAAACATTCAGTACTTC. Translation: CASSALGKAAKNIQYF.

The J gene is TRBJ1-5, the V gene TRBV4-2; D gene ambiguous. Trimming stripped 0 bases from V and 0 bases from J, with 12 bases between. CDR1 and CDR2 (germline): LGHNA, YNFKEQ. This CDR3 contains 17 residues. CDR3 DNA: TGTGCCAGCAGCCAAGATCTGGGGAGTCATAGCAATCAGCCCCAGCATTTT. It specifies CASSQDLGSHSNQPQHF.

This clone was recorded once. The chain couples TRBV4-2 to TRBJ2-1; 9 bases agree with TRBD2. Germline V gene data show CDR1 as LGHNA and CDR2 as YNFKEQ. The CDR3 spans 16 residues. Trimming at V came to 1 base and at J to 8 bases, leaving 9 bases not matched to a gene. The CDR3 bases are TGTGCCAGCAGCCAAGTTACCGGGACTAGCAACGATGAGCAGTTCTTC. Residues: CASSQVTGTSNDEQFF.

The gene calls are TRBV11-2 and TRBJ1-4; 7 nucleotides line up with TRBD1. CDR3 size: 17 residues. The V segment lost 1 base and the J segment 2 bases; nucleotides outside the gene matches: 7. Germline V CDR1 and CDR2: SGHAT, FQNNGV. In nucleotides, the CDR3 is TGTGCCAGCAGCTTAGGGGGAGGGGGCGTCACTAATGAAAAACTGTTTTTT. Translating gives CASSLGGGGVTNEKLFF.

This sequence joins TRBV5-5 and TRBJ2-7, with D hard to call. Trimming took 0 bases from V and 0 from J, leaving 4 bases between them. The CDR3 contains 13 residues. CDR1 is SGHKS and CDR2 is YYEKEE in the germline V gene (reference sequence). The CDR3 reads CASSLATSYEQYF. Here the CDR3 DNA reads TGTGCCAGCAGCTTGGCCACCTCCTACGAGCAGTACTTC.

The chain employs TRBV7-9 and TRBJ1-4; no clear D gene. CDR3 length: 16 residues. Germline CDR1 and CDR2: SEHNR and FQNEAQ (reference sequence). Trimming removed 5 bases at V and 2 bases at J, with 15 bases between. In nucleotides, the CDR3 is TGTGCCAGCAGCATGGGTGGGTCCGGGACTAATGAAAAACTGTTTTTT. Its protein is CASSMGGSGTNEKLFF.

The DNA for the CDR3 is TGTGCCGTTCGGACAGCCAGCACAGATACGCAGTATTTT. This codes for CAVRTASTDTQYF. V usage is TRBV6-6 and J usage is TRBJ2-3, with a weak D call TRBD1 (6 bases). The V and J ends lost 11 bases and 0 bases respectively, with 12 bases between them. Germline V gene lookup returns CDR1 MNHNY and CDR2 SVGAGI (reference sequence). CDR3 length equals 13 residues.

The CDR3 here is CASSPGIANTGELFF. As DNA, the CDR3 is TGTGCCAGCTCACCGGGCATCGCGAACACCGGGGAGCTGTTTTTT. J is TRBJ2-2 and V is TRBV18; D is undetermined. The CDR3 extends over 15 amino acids. Germline CDR1 and CDR2: KGHSH and LQKENI. V shed 3 bases and J shed 0 bases, with 8 bases lying between them.

This rearrangement joins TRBV9 to TRBJ2-7; TRBD2 agrees at 7 bases. The junction had 3 bases not matched to a gene; V was cut back by 0 bases and J by 6 bases. This CDR3 spans 13 amino acids. The V gene's germline CDR1 is SGDLS and CDR2 YYNGEE. CDR3 nucleotides: TGTGCCAGCAGCGTAGAGGGGACTACCGAGCAGTACTTC. It encodes CASSVEGTTEQYF.

The chain is built from TRBV9 and TRBJ2-1; the match to TRBD2 covers 11 bases. CDR1 is SGDLS, CDR2 YYNGEE, per germline. Trimming at V came to 2 bases and at J to 8 bases, leaving 0 bases not matched to a gene. This CDR3 is built from 13 residues. CDR3 region: CASSVSGRDEQFF. The CDR3 nucleotides are TGTGCCAGCAGCGTTAGCGGGAGGGATGAGCAGTTCTTC.

This sequence joins TRBV5-6 and TRBJ1-5, with D unresolved. CDR3 length: 12 residues. Germline V gene data show CDR1 as SGHDT and CDR2 as YYEEEE. V shed 4 bases and J shed 7 bases, with 9 bases lying between them. CDR3 sequence reads: CASSLRFQPQHF. CDR3 nucleotides: TGTGCCAGCAGCCTGAGGTTCCAGCCCCAGCATTTT.

The CDR3 DNA is TGTGCCAGCAGCTTAGGATTAATTAGTGCGGGTTCAGATACGCAGTATTTT. Amino acid sequence: CASSLGLISAGSDTQYF. The genes are TRBV7-9 and TRBJ2-3, with D maybe TRBD2 (5 bases). Germline lookup yields CDR1 SEHNR and CDR2 FQNEAQ (reference sequence). There are 17 residues in the CDR3. Trimming left V 1 base short and J 4 bases short, with 18 bases between.

The chain employs TRBV4-2 and TRBJ2-7, with a possible D match to TRBD2 (6 bases). Trimming stripped 5 bases from V and 5 bases from J, with 13 bases between. This CDR3 region has 13 residues. The germline V gene encodes CDR1 LGHNA and CDR2 YNFKEQ. The CDR3 DNA reads as TGTGCCAGCAGCTACGGGAGTGGCGACGAGCAGTACTTC. This sequence encodes CASSYGSGDEQYF.

This chain connects TRBV7-3 to TRBJ2-1, with 8 bases identical to TRBD2. Per the germline V gene, CDR1 is SGHTA and CDR2 is FQGTGA. The CDR3 sequence is 16 residues long. V gave up 1 base and J gave up 5 bases; unmatched junction bases: 7. The CDR3 region is CASSLKSSGINNEQFF. CDR3 sequence (DNA): TGTGCCAGCAGCTTAAAAAGTAGCGGGATCAACAATGAGCAGTTCTTC.

The chain carries TRBV2 and TRBJ1-4; D is unclear. This CDR3 has 16 residues. The germline V gene has CDR1 SNHLY and CDR2 FYNNEI. Trimming pared 7 bases from V and 8 bases from J, leaving 23 bases between. The CDR3 is CASNGWTGTSLEKLFF. In DNA, the CDR3 is TGTGCCAGCAACGGGTGGACCGGAACTTCTTTAGAAAAACTGTTTTTT.